This TCR beta chain was obtained from a study of CD8 T cells in ankylosing spondylitis. Of note for this clonotype: Its target is unknown.

This CDR3 region has 12 residues. V gave up 4 bases and J gave up 8 bases, with 9 bases separating them. Germline V gene data show CDR1 as SGHAT and CDR2 as FQNNGV. General study results and limits: In peripheral blood, disease-linked CD8+ clones occurred at relatively low frequencies.

Quantitative 5'-RACE with molecular barcodes produced the TCR beta libraries. TCRdb processed the 5' RACE reads anew with MiXCR; each CDR3 protein has one entry. The data contain about 340,000 distinct CDR3 sequences, under 15% of them singletons. The V gene is TRBV11-2, the J gene TRBJ2-1, with D unclear. The source is a male donor with ankylosing spondylitis or in good health (not recorded which). The material sequenced was blood, either unsorted or a sorted T cell fraction (not recorded which). The CDR3 sequence is CASSSYDDEQFF. The CDR3 DNA reads TGTGCCAGCAGCTCTTACGACGATGAGCAGTTCTTC.